These 7 T cell receptor beta chains were sequenced from one sample in a study of blood T cell repertoires in COVID-19. TCRdb's table, derived via immunoSEQ multiplex PCR, lists solely in-frame clones and lacks some. The sample lists tens of thousands of clones, about 90% seen once, with 0.55% in the top ten. Sequenced: peripheral blood. Source of these receptors: a woman in her 40s with active or convalescent COVID-19.

The chain joins TRBV25-1 to TRBJ1-6; the D gene is possibly TRBD1 (6 bases). The CDR3 consists of 14 residues. The V gene's germline CDR1 is MGHDK and CDR2 SYGVNS. The V end lost 5 bases, the J end lost 8 bases, and 13 bases lay between the germline ends. The CDR3 protein is CASSHQGRDSPLHF. CDR3 nucleotide sequence: TGTGCCAGCAGTCACCAGGGGCGGGATTCACCCCTCCACTTT.

The chain carries TRBV11-2 and TRBJ2-7; 7 bases align to TRBD1. CDR3 size: 16 residues. Germline V gene data show CDR1 as SGHAT and CDR2 as FQNNGV. J was trimmed by 1 base and V by 5 bases; bases with no gene match: 11. CDR3 DNA sequence: TGTGCCAGCAGCCCCCCCGACAGGGCCGGGTCCTACGAGCAGTACTTC. Translating it yields CASSPPDRAGSYEQYF.

The rearrangement uses TRBV30 and TRBJ2-7; 8 bases align to TRBD1. From germline, CDR1 is GTSNPN and CDR2 SVGIG (reference sequence). The ends lost 3 bases at V and 4 bases at J; junction bases unmatched: 11. The CDR3 length is 15 residues. The CDR3 sequence: CAWRTFTGGRYEQYF. In DNA form, the CDR3 reads TGTGCCTGGAGAACTTTCACAGGGGGGAGATACGAGCAGTACTTC. Using reference TRBV30 and TRBJ2-7 for the parts outside the CDR3, the full variable domain is SQTIHQWPATLVQPVGSPLSLECTVEGTSNPNLYWYRQAAGRGLQLLFYSVGIGQISSEVPQNLSASRPQDRQFILSSKKLLLSDSGFYLCAWRTFTGGRYEQYFGPGTRLTVT.

V gene TRBV2 combines with J gene TRBJ2-5; D unresolved. Germline lookup yields CDR1 SNHLY and CDR2 FYNNEI. The CDR3 totals 14 residues. V lost 0 bases and J lost 2, with 7 bases in between. CDR3: CASSEATRQETQYF. CDR3 coding DNA: TGTGCCAGCAGTGAAGCTACAAGACAAGAGACCCAGTACTTC.

V usage is TRBV4-2 and J usage is TRBJ2-3, with 13 bases fitting TRBD2. This CDR3 spans 21 amino acids. CDR1 and CDR2 from the germline V gene are LGHNA and YNFKEQ. V trimming: 1 base; J trimming: 1 base; junction bases outside the gene matches: 14. CDR3 protein: CASSQGILNRGLAGRTDTQYF. The CDR3 DNA reads TGTGCCAGCAGCCAAGGGATTCTCAATCGGGGACTAGCGGGACGCACAGATACGCAGTATTTT.

The V call is TRBV7-3, the J call TRBJ1-2, with TRBD1 identical over 8 bases. This CDR3 has 16 residues. CDR1 and CDR2 from the germline V gene are SGHTA and FQGTGA. Unmatched junction bases numbered 12, after V lost 1 base and J lost 8 bases. CDR3 DNA sequence: TGTGCCAGCAGCTTAAATCCACCCCCAGGGGGCGAAGGCTACACCTTC. It translates to CASSLNPPPGGEGYTF.

This rearrangement joins TRBV24-1 to TRBJ2-3; 7 nucleotides align to TRBD2. Per germline, CDR1 KGHDR and CDR2 SFDVKD. The ends lost 9 bases at V and 1 base at J; junction bases unmatched: 3. The CDR3 is 13 residues long. The CDR3 is CATREVGTDTQYF. The CDR3 bases are TGTGCCACCCGGGAGGTTGGCACAGATACGCAGTATTTT.